This T cell receptor (beta chain) was captured in a study of blood T cell repertoires in COVID-19. Study-level background: PBMCs, B-cell-depleted T cells, or T cells were the source of the cDNA or gDNA that made up the material.

In the authors' workflow: Quantification of nucleated cells was approximated via reference gene primer amplification. Using immunoSEQ multiplex PCR, the repertoire was profiled, and TCRdb retains in-frame clones only, with some absent. That table gives V, J and clone size, and the DNA gave D and trimming. The repertoire holds about 430,000 clones, with roughly 90% as singletons. Trimming at V came to 7 bases and at J to 7 bases, leaving 7 bases not matched to a gene. Germline CDR1 and CDR2: SQVTM and ANQGSEA. CDR3 length: 13 amino acids. Participant reports of clinical history set cohort assignment. Material: PBMCs or T cells enriched from blood (not recorded which). The chain recombines TRBV29-1 with TRBJ2-7, with TRBD2 identical over 13 bases. The clonotype originates from a woman between 25 and 40 years old with acute COVID-19. CDR3 region: CSARTSGGREQYF. The CDR3 coding sequence is TGCAGCGCCAGGACTAGCGGGGGTAGGGAGCAGTACTTC.